One sample yielded the 10 T cell receptor beta chains listed below, sequenced in a study of T cell responses to AZD1222 COVID-19 vaccine. The data were produced by immunoSEQ multiplex PCR, yet TCRdb's version contains in-frame clones alone and is incomplete. The data show 95,000 to 150,000 clones, with roughly 88% seen just once and approximately 5.9% held by the top ten. Sequenced material: peripheral blood, taken on day 0 of AZD1222 vaccination. These receptors originate from an adult in good health.

The CDR3 DNA reads TGTGCCAGCAGGCTAATGACGAATTCACCCCTCCACTTT. Residues: CASRLMTNSPLHF. J is TRBJ1-6 and V is TRBV27; no clear D. Per the germline V gene, CDR1 is MNHEY and CDR2 is SMNVEV (reference sequence). The CDR3 extends over 13 amino acids. The V end was cut by 6 bases, the J end by 7 bases, with 10 bases between.

The chain carries TRBV5-1 and TRBJ2-7; 8 positions agree with TRBD1. The CDR3 sequence is 16 residues long. Germline CDR1 reads SGHRS; CDR2 reads YFSETQ. The V gene end was trimmed by 0 bases and the J gene end by 3 bases; junction bases not matched to a gene: 8. CDR3 loop: CASSLGGGTGGYEQYF. Here the CDR3 DNA reads TGCGCCAGCAGCTTGGGGGGTGGGACAGGCGGCTACGAGCAGTACTTC.

This rearrangement joins TRBV5-6 to TRBJ1-6; D gene uncertain. Trimming removed 4 bases at V and 7 bases at J, with 15 bases between. The CDR3 length is 15 residues. Germline CDR1 reads SGHDT; CDR2 reads YYEEEE. CDR3 amino acids: CASSPDNRQNSPLHF. DNA for the CDR3: TGTGCCAGCAGCCCTGACAACCGCCAAAATTCACCCCTCCACTTT.

The gene calls are TRBV24-1 and TRBJ2-2; D is undetermined. The V end was cut by 3 bases, the J end by 1 base, with 14 bases between. CDR3 length equals 17 residues. The V gene's germline CDR1 is KGHDR and CDR2 SFDVKD. This chain's CDR3 is CATSDPRGAQNTGELFF. The CDR3 DNA is TGTGCCACCAGTGATCCCCGAGGTGCCCAGAACACCGGGGAGCTGTTTTTT.

This clone appeared a few times. The V gene is TRBV11-3, the J gene TRBJ2-1; maybe TRBD2 (5 bases). The CDR3 loop spans 15 amino acids. The V end lost 5 bases, the J end lost 6 bases, and 17 bases lay between the germline ends. Looked up from germline, CDR1 is SGHNT and CDR2 is YENEEA. The CDR3 sequence: CASSRGRAEVNEQFF. The CDR3 DNA is TGTGCCAGCAGCCGCGGGCGGGCGGAGGTCAATGAGCAGTTCTTC. The variable domain in full, with the rest retrieved from reference TRBV11-3 and TRBJ2-1, is EAGVVQSPRYKIIEKKQPVAFWCNPISGHNTLYWYLQNLGQGPELLIRYENEEAVDDSQLPKDRFSAERLKGVDSTLKIQPAELGDSAVYLCASSRGRAEVNEQFFGPGTRLTVL.

The V call is TRBV12-3 or TRBV12-4, the J call TRBJ2-3; a possible D gene is TRBD1 (6 bases). V lost 7 bases to trimming and J lost 3 bases, with 8 bases between them. The CDR3 covers 12 residues. CDR3 sequence (DNA): TGTGCCAGCAACAGGGCTACAGATACGCAGTATTTT. The encoded protein is CASNRATDTQYF.

The chain carries TRBV24-1 and TRBJ2-7; the D gene could be TRBD1 or TRBD2 (5 bases each). Between the trimmed V and J ends, which lost 3 bases and 6 bases, there was a span of 20 bases. The CDR3 covers 16 residues. CDR1 is KGHDR, CDR2 SFDVKD, per germline. The CDR3: CATSDRAGAGRGEQYF. CDR3 nucleotides: TGTGCCACCAGTGATCGCGCCGGGGCAGGGAGAGGCGAGCAGTACTTC.

The V call is TRBV2, the J call TRBJ1-6; TRBD1 might be the D (6 bases). Trimming stripped 6 bases from V and 5 bases from J, with 14 bases between. The CDR3 runs to 15 residues. Looked up from germline, CDR1 is SNHLY and CDR2 is FYNNEI. The CDR3 DNA reads TGTGCCAGCAGGTTCCGACAGGCTAATAATTCACCCCTCCACTTT. Its translation is CASRFRQANNSPLHF. Based on the CDR3 plus reference TRBV2 and TRBJ1-6, the full variable domain is EPEVTQTPSHQVTQMGQEVILRCVPISNHLYFYWYRQILGQKVEFLVSFYNNEISEKSEIFDDQFSVERPDGSNFTLKIRSTKLEDSAMYFCASRFRQANNSPLHFGNGTRLTVT.

The chain couples TRBV25-1 to TRBJ1-1; D not certain. This CDR3 contains 12 residues. The germline CDR1 and CDR2 sequences are MGHDK and SYGVNS. V was cut by 2 bases and J by 8 bases, with 9 bases left in between. DNA for the CDR3: TGTGCCAGCAGTGAAGCGAGGGAGGAAGCTTTCTTT. Translated, it gives CASSEAREEAFF. Filled out from reference TRBV25-1 and TRBJ1-1, the complete variable domain reads EADIYQTPRYLVIGTGKKITLECSQTMGHDKMYWYQQDPGMELHLIHYSYGVNSTEKGDLSSESTVSRIRTEHFPLTLESARPSHTSQYLCASSEAREEAFFGQGTRLTVV.

V gene TRBV5-8 combines with J gene TRBJ2-7; D might be TRBD1 (6 bases). Germline CDR1 is SGHTS and CDR2 is YDEGEE. The V gene lost 3 bases and the J gene lost 0 bases, with 13 bases spanning the gap. The CDR3 covers 15 residues. The CDR3 is CASSSGVLGSYEQYF. Here the CDR3 DNA reads TGTGCCAGCAGCTCAGGGGTCTTAGGCTCCTACGAGCAGTACTTC.